This T cell receptor beta chain was recorded in a study of T cells in Graves' hyperthyroidism and ophthalmopathy. From RNA transcripts, TCR beta CDR3 regions were amplified. Primed by the HTBI set, a first-round RT-PCR was run on the TCR CDR3. TCRdb processed the multiplex PCR reads anew with MiXCR; each CDR3 protein has one entry. The sample yields about 560,000 distinct CDR3 sequences, 16% seen once. Germline V gene sequence: CDR1 SGHVS, CDR2 FQNEAQ. This CDR3 contains 17 residues. In its sample, this clonotype was seen a few times. This may come from a read error, since a much larger clone is one base off. Hyperthyroidism was newly diagnosed in patients aged 18 to 65 (duration under 2 months).

This receptor was obtained from a woman between 18 and 29 years old with Graves' hyperthyroidism. The V call is TRBV7-8, the J call TRBJ2-1; 11 bases map to TRBD2. The sequenced sample was blood. The CDR3 is CASSLALGTSGYNERFF. Here the CDR3 DNA reads TGTGCCAGCAGCTTAGCGCTGGGGACTAGCGGATACAATGAGCGGTTCTTC.